This T cell receptor (beta chain) was observed in a study of fetal regulatory T cell absence and autoimmunity. Study results and limitations: Oligoclonal TCR enrichment in pancreas over cord blood reached over 90-fold for some clones.

Losses at the gene ends were 0 bases for V and 1 base for J; bases not matched to a gene: 3. Looked up from germline, CDR1 is SGDLS and CDR2 is YYNGEE. CDR3 length: 15 amino acids. A word on this clone: Its target is not known.

Sequencing was at survey level. The method was immunoSEQ multiplex PCR; TCRdb's version includes in-frame clones alone and lacks a portion of them. The sample lists just over 45,000 clones, about four fifths occurring once. The rearrangement uses TRBV9 and TRBJ2-7, with TRBD2 matching over 8 bases. Source material: cord blood. The origin of this receptor is a newborn boy with IPEX syndrome. This CDR3 reads CASSVESGSSYEQYF. CDR3 in DNA: TGTGCCAGCAGCGTAGAGAGCGGGAGTTCCTACGAGCAGTACTTC.